The 27 T cell receptor beta chains below all came from one sample that was sequenced in a study of shared clonotypes between healthy human individuals. The method was immunoSEQ multiplex PCR; TCRdb's version includes in-frame clones alone and lacks a portion of them. The sample carries some 580,000 clones, around 97% recorded once. The sample consisted of naive CD4+ T cells sorted from blood. Subset: CD45RA+ positively selected. These receptors all stem from a woman younger than 45 in good health.

The chain recombines TRBV7-2 with TRBJ2-1; TRBD1 matches at 7 bases. Germline V gene sequence: CDR1 SGHTA, CDR2 FQGNSA. Unmatched junction bases numbered 7, after V lost 5 bases and J lost 0 bases. The CDR3 runs 16 residues. CDR3 nucleotides: TGTGCCAGCAGCCTGGGACAGCCGAGCTCCTACAATGAGCAGTTCTTC. It is translated as CASSLGQPSSYNEQFF. Full variable domain (rest looked up from reference TRBV7-2 and TRBJ2-1): GAGVSQSPSNKVTEKGKDVELRCDPISGHTALYWYRQSLGQGLEFLIYFQGNSAPDKSGLPSDRFSAERTGGSVSTLTIQRTQQEDSAVYLCASSLGQPSSYNEQFFGPGTRLTVL.

The rearrangement uses TRBV30 and TRBJ2-5; 7 bases line up with TRBD1. The CDR3 length is 14 residues. Germline V gene lookup returns CDR1 GTSNPN and CDR2 SVGIG (reference sequence). J gave up 4 bases and V 0 bases, and 5 bases lay outside the gene matches. The CDR3 DNA sequence: TGTGCCTGGAGTGTAGTAGGGGGCGGAGAGACCCAGTACTTC. Its protein product is CAWSVVGGGETQYF.

This clone was detected only once. This sequence joins TRBV7-9 and TRBJ1-4; a weak D match, TRBD1 (5 bases). Trimming removed 1 base from V and 5 bases from J, with 11 bases in between. Per germline, CDR1 SEHNR and CDR2 FQNEAQ (reference sequence). CDR3 length equals 15 residues. The CDR3 protein is CASSLGGSRNEKLFF. DNA of the CDR3: TGTGCCAGCAGCTTAGGGGGCTCGAGGAATGAAAAACTGTTTTTT. The full variable domain, completed using reference TRBV7-9 and TRBJ1-4, is DTGVSQNPRHKITKRGQNVTFRCDPISEHNRLYWYRQTLGQGPEFLTYFQNEAQLEKSRLLSDRFSAERPKGSFSTLEIQRTEQGDSAMYLCASSLGGSRNEKLFFGSGTQLSVL.

The V call is TRBV6-6, the J call TRBJ2-7; 13 bases are a match to TRBD2. Trimming removed 5 bases from V and 3 bases from J; junction bases left unmatched: 4. The CDR3 is 15 amino acids. The germline gives CDR1 MNHNY, CDR2 SVGAGI (reference sequence). Here the CDR3 DNA reads TGTGCCAGCAGTACGCGGACTAGCGGGAGCTACGAGCAGTACTTC. Protein: CASSTRTSGSYEQYF.

This clone has a single count. The J gene is TRBJ2-7, the V gene TRBV21-1; no DNA check was done on the table's D call, TRBD2. TRBV21-1 is classified as a pseudogene. This CDR3 has 16 amino acids. In DNA, the CDR3 is TGTGCCAGCAGCAAGAGCTTCCCTAGCGATAGCTACGAGCAGTACTTC. Amino acids: CASSKSFPSDSYEQYF.

This rearrangement joins TRBV18 to TRBJ2-7, with 8 bases identical to TRBD1. Trimming took 2 bases from V and 1 from J; bases not matched to a gene: 7. This CDR3 contains 16 residues. CDR1 is KGHSH and CDR2 is LQKENI in the germline V gene. CDR3 DNA: TGTGCCAGCTCACCAATCACCGGGACAGGATCCTACGAGCAGTACTTC. This gives the protein CASSPITGTGSYEQYF. Drawing the rest from reference TRBV18 and TRBJ2-7, the complete variable domain is NAGVMQNPRHLVRRRGQEARLRCSPMKGHSHVYWYRQLPEEGLKFMVYLQKENIIDESGMPKERFSAEFPKEGPSILRIQQVVRGDSAAYFCASSPITGTGSYEQYFGPGTRLTVT.

This chain links TRBV2 with TRBJ2-1; TRBD2 matches 9 bases. The CDR3 is 15 residues long. The V and J ends lost 1 base and 6 bases, in that order; junction bases with no gene match: 4. CDR1 and CDR2 (germline): SNHLY, FYNNEI. The CDR3 DNA is TGTGCCAGCAGTGAAGGTCTAGCGGGGACCAATGAGCAGTTCTTC. Translating it yields CASSEGLAGTNEQFF.

The genes are TRBV7-2 and TRBJ2-3; 11 bases fit TRBD2. In germline, CDR1 is SGHTA, CDR2 FQGNSA. The length of the CDR3 is 17 residues. The V segment lost 1 base and the J segment 4 bases; nucleotides outside the gene matches: 7. In nucleotides, the CDR3 is TGTGCCAGCAGCTTAGGACTAGCGGGAAATGGGCCAGATACGCAGTATTTT. Residues: CASSLGLAGNGPDTQYF.

This clone showed up just once. The V gene is TRBV4-2, the J gene TRBJ2-3, with 10 bases lining up with TRBD2. The CDR3 contains 16 residues. Germline V gene sequence: CDR1 LGHNA, CDR2 YNFKEQ. J was trimmed by 2 bases and V by 0 bases; bases with no gene match: 2. CDR3 nucleotides: TGTGCCAGCAGCCAAGAAACTAGCGGGAACACAGATACGCAGTATTTT. Translated: CASSQETSGNTDTQYF.

The V gene is TRBV5-6, the J gene TRBJ1-1; no reliable D call. CDR1 is SGHDT, CDR2 YYEEEE, per germline. The CDR3 is 14 amino acids. Trimming took 5 bases from V and 0 from J, leaving 11 bases between them. The CDR3 reads CASRPHGMNTEAFF. CDR3 in DNA: TGTGCCAGCAGACCACACGGCATGAACACTGAAGCTTTCTTT.

V is TRBV11-2 and J is TRBJ2-3, with D hard to call. V was clipped by 4 bases and J by 2 bases, with 10 bases between them. The CDR3 consists of 14 residues. CDR1 is SGHAT, CDR2 FQNNGV, per germline. DNA for the CDR3: TGTGCCAGCAGCTCACTTTCAAACACAGATACGCAGTATTTT. This sequence encodes CASSSLSNTDTQYF.

The chain links TRBV29-1 to TRBJ2-3, with 7 bases aligning to TRBD2. V lost 6 bases, J lost 5 bases, and 17 bases stayed unmatched. CDR3 length: 16 residues. Germline lookup yields CDR1 SQVTM and CDR2 ANQGSEA. CDR3 DNA: TGCAGCGTGGGCGAGACGTTAGGTGGCGGGAGAGATACGCAGTATTTT. Translation: CSVGETLGGGRDTQYF.

The V call is TRBV5-1, the J call TRBJ2-7; D uncertain. Per germline, CDR1 SGHRS and CDR2 YFSETQ. CDR3 size: 14 residues. V lost 7 bases and J lost 0, with 14 bases in between. DNA of the CDR3: TGCGCCAGCTGTGTACAGCCCAGCTCCTACGAGCAGTACTTC. Protein product: CASCVQPSSYEQYF.

The CDR3 DNA reads TGTGCCAGCAGCCCCGGACTAGCGGGGACCTACGAGCAGTACTTC. It specifies CASSPGLAGTYEQYF. The chain links TRBV13 to TRBJ2-7, with 12 bases matching TRBD2. Trimming removed 5 bases from V and 2 bases from J; junction bases left unmatched: 4. CDR3 length equals 15 residues. Germline CDR1 PRHDT, CDR2 FYEKMQ (reference sequence).

J is TRBJ2-3 and V is TRBV5-6; D unresolved. V gave up 1 base and J gave up 6 bases, with 15 bases separating them. Germline lookup yields CDR1 SGHDT and CDR2 YYEEEE. The CDR3 is 15 residues long. As DNA, the CDR3 is TGTGCCAGCAGCTTGATGGATGGTAGAACGGATACGCAGTATTTT. It is translated as CASSLMDGRTDTQYF.

CDR3 bases: TGTGCCAGTTACTCCGGACAGGGGTCGGAAGAGCAGTACTTC. It encodes CASYSGQGSEEQYF. This chain connects TRBV28 to TRBJ2-7; 9 nucleotides agree with TRBD1. Losses at the gene ends were 9 bases for V and 7 bases for J; bases not matched to a gene: 13. The length of the CDR3 is 14 residues. Germline assignment: CDR1 MDHEN and CDR2 SYDVKM.

The chain links TRBV27 to TRBJ2-7, with TRBD1 matching 9 bases. The V gene's germline CDR1 is MNHEY and CDR2 SMNVEV (reference sequence). The CDR3 contains 15 residues. With 6 bases clipped from V and 5 bases from J, the junction kept 11 bases outside the gene matches. CDR3 amino acids: CASRPTGQGRNEQYF. The CDR3 bases are TGTGCCAGCAGACCAACGGGACAGGGAAGGAACGAGCAGTACTTC.

The chain joins TRBV11-3 to TRBJ2-3, with 8 bases matching TRBD1. Looked up from germline, CDR1 is SGHNT and CDR2 is YENEEA. The CDR3 is 17 amino acids. V was pared by 3 bases and J by 4 bases, with 12 bases of the junction left unmatched. CDR3 bases: TGTGCCAGCAGCTTGGGGACAGGCGGGGATGTGCCAGATACGCAGTATTTT. This gives the protein CASSLGTGGDVPDTQYF.

The V call is TRBV7-9, the J call TRBJ2-7; unclear D gene. V lost 10 bases to trimming and J lost 4 bases, with 14 bases between them. Germline values: CDR1 SEHNR, CDR2 FQNEAQ (reference sequence). The CDR3 is 12 residues long. CDR3 region: CATGAERYEQYF. The CDR3 region has the DNA TGTGCCACCGGAGCAGAGAGATACGAGCAGTACTTC.

The chain is built from TRBV18 and TRBJ1-2; the match to TRBD1 covers 7 bases. Germline CDR1 and CDR2: KGHSH and LQKENI. V lost 6 bases to trimming and J lost 5 bases; unmatched junction nucleotides: 9. The CDR3 is made up of 14 amino acids. In DNA form, the CDR3 reads TGTGCCAGCTCCCCCAACAGGGGAAATTATGGCTACACCTTC. Translating gives CASSPNRGNYGYTF.

The V and J genes are TRBV13 and TRBJ1-1; no clear D gene. The V end lost 4 bases, the J end lost 0 bases, and 6 bases lay between the germline ends. This CDR3 contains 13 residues. Germline loops: CDR1 PRHDT, CDR2 FYEKMQ (reference sequence). The CDR3 region is CASSSDLNTEAFF. CDR3 in DNA: TGTGCCAGCAGCTCAGACCTGAACACTGAAGCTTTCTTT. Looking up the rest from reference TRBV13 and TRBJ1-1 gives the full variable domain: AAGVIQSPRHLIKEKRETATLKCYPIPRHDTVYWYQQGPGQDPQFLISFYEKMQSDKGSIPDRFSAQQFSDYHSELNMSSLELGDSALYFCASSSDLNTEAFFGQGTRLTVV.

V usage is TRBV5-6 and J usage is TRBJ2-6; no definite D call. The ends were cut back, 0 bases at V and 0 bases at J, with 1 base in the middle. In germline, CDR1 is SGHDT, CDR2 YYEEEE. The CDR3 loop spans 14 amino acids. The CDR3 loop reads CASSLGSGANVLTF. In nucleotides, the CDR3 is TGTGCCAGCAGCTTGGGCTCTGGGGCCAACGTCCTGACTTTC.

In regard to this clone: Germline and junction disagree at one end, which may indicate a read error. The V call is TRBV7-2, the J call TRBJ2-3; D remains ambiguous. CDR3 length equals 18 residues. Per germline, CDR1 SGHTA and CDR2 FQGNSA. The CDR3: CASSFGFRLQAGTETQYF. The CDR3 nucleotides read TGTGCCAGCAGCTTCGGGTTTCGATTGCAGGCCGGAACAGAAACGCAGTATTTT.

CDR3 coding DNA: TGTGCCAGCAGACCACTAGCGGGTAACCTCCACAATGAGCAGTTCTTC. Translation gives CASRPLAGNLHNEQFF. The chain has TRBV5-4 and TRBJ2-1, with 9 positions matching TRBD2. Germline CDR1 and CDR2: SGHNT and YYREEE (reference sequence). The CDR3 is 16 residues long. The J segment lost 5 bases and the V segment lost 5 bases, leaving 11 bases of the junction unmatched.

This clone has just one count. The CDR3 is CASSGPQSGSIETQYF. The CDR3 nucleotides read TGTGCCAGCAGTGGTCCCCAAAGCGGGAGTATAGAGACCCAGTACTTC. The V and J genes are TRBV2 and TRBJ2-5, with 8 bases fitting TRBD2. J was trimmed by 4 bases and V by 4 bases; bases with no gene match: 11. This CDR3 contains 16 residues. CDR1 SNHLY and CDR2 FYNNEI come from the germline V gene.

The V and J genes are TRBV10-1 and TRBJ2-2; possible D gene TRBD1, 5 bases. Trimming cost V 4 bases and J 4 bases, with 10 bases left between them. Germline-derived CDR1 and CDR2 are WNHNN and SYGVQD (reference sequence). The CDR3 consists of 14 residues. CDR3 in DNA: TGCGCCAGCAGTGGGGCAGGGCCCACCGGGGAGCTGTTTTTT. This translates into CASSGAGPTGELFF.

The V and J genes are TRBV5-1 and TRBJ2-7, with TRBD1 identical over 9 bases. The V segment lost 0 bases and the J segment 5 bases; nucleotides outside the gene matches: 9. Germline-derived CDR1 and CDR2 are SGHRS and YFSETQ. This CDR3 has 16 residues. CDR3 region: CASSLGAGTGIDEQYF. Here the CDR3 DNA reads TGCGCCAGCAGCTTGGGAGCCGGGACAGGGATTGACGAGCAGTACTTC.